A single TCR beta chain is shown here with its context. Its antigen is unidentified. Germline assignment: CDR1 DFQATT and CDR2 SNEGSKA (reference sequence). The CDR3 extends over 16 amino acids. Unmatched junction bases numbered 8, after V lost 0 bases and J lost 2 bases. This record belongs to a study of post-analysis software for immune sequencing data. TCR beta libraries were prepared from cDNA with unique molecular identifiers. MiXCR was run by TCRdb on the PCR reads, yielding one entry per CDR3 protein. The table has approximately 460,000 distinct CDR3 sequences, around 40% seen once; the top ten hold about 12%. The study's findings and limits: About five TRBV segments were more frequent in patients than controls; TRBV5-6, TRBV5-1 and TRBV20-1 belonged to this group.

Sequencing was carried out using blood. This clonotype was sampled from a girl aged 10 to 17 with multiple sclerosis. J is TRBJ2-7 and V is TRBV20-1; 9 nucleotides line up with TRBD2. CDR3 DNA: TGCAGTGCTAGAGAGGTCGCGGGAGGGAGCCCCTACGAGCAGTACTTC. Residues: CSAREVAGGSPYEQYF.